The clone carrying this TCR beta chain was detected only once. The target antigen is unknown. This CDR3 spans 14 amino acids. J lost 3 bases, V lost 3 bases, and 1 base had no gene match. The germline V gene has CDR1 LNHNV and CDR2 YYDKDF (reference sequence). The sample originates from a study of cytomegalovirus exposure and HLA in healthy donors. Study overall: The Caucasian-associated ancestry cluster contained around four fifths of the approximately 400 genotyped donors.

Findings and caveats of the study: The dataset shows that most TCR sequences were rare, while some public TCRs occurred in many donors. Researchers catalogued about 150 TCR beta chains as cytomegalovirus-associated. As a later analysis revealed, most CMV-associated TCR beta chains appeared HLA-restricted.

PCR was performed using 60 Vbeta and 13 Jbeta primers. Repertoires were generated with immunoSEQ multiplex PCR, while TCRdb's copy carries only in-frame clones and drops some. The data hold approximately 140,000 clones, with roughly 80% observed a single time. The sequence was collected from a middle-aged man in good health and CMV-seropositive. The chain recombines TRBV15 with TRBJ2-2, with 7 bases matching TRBD2. Sequencing was performed on PBMCs. For the CDR3, the DNA is TGTGCCACCAGCAGGCGGGAGCACACCGGGGAGCTGTTTTTT. Its translation: CATSRREHTGELFF.